A single sample gave rise to the 2 T cell receptor beta chains below, sequenced in a study of shared clonotypes between healthy human individuals. Clones were read by immunoSEQ multiplex PCR, and TCRdb kept only the in-frame ones, dropping some. The table has 300,000 to 400,000 clones, roughly 70% seen once; the top ten hold 10%. The source material was memory CD4+ T cells sorted from blood. Subset given: CD45RA-negative fraction. These receptors all stem from a man aged 25-45 years in good health.

The chain combines TRBV2 with TRBJ1-5; unclear D gene. Germline CDR1 SNHLY, CDR2 FYNNEI. The CDR3 has 13 residues. Trimming pared 3 bases from V and 7 bases from J, leaving 10 bases between. The CDR3 bases are TGTGCCAGCAGTGATTCGGAGGCGCAGCCCCAGCATTTT. This encodes CASSDSEAQPQHF.

The chain carries TRBV4-3 and TRBJ1-4; 7 bases are shared with TRBD1. Germline lookup yields CDR1 LGHNA and CDR2 YSLEER. This CDR3 is 16 amino acids long. V lost 0 bases to trimming and J lost 8 bases; unmatched junction nucleotides: 9. The CDR3 is CASSQEGRQGWEKLFF. The CDR3 coding sequence is TGCGCCAGCAGCCAAGAGGGGCGACAGGGATGGGAAAAACTGTTTTTT.